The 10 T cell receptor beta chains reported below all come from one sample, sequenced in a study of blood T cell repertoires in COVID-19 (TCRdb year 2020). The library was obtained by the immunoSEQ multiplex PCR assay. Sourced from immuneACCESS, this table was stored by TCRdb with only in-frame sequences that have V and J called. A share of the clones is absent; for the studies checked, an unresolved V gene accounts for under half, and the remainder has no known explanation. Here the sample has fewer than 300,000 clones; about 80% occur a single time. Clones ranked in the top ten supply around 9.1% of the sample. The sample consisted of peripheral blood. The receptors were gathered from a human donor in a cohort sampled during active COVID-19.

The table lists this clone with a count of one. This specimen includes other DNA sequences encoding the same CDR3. DNA of the CDR3: TGTGCCAGTAGTATTAGGGGTTCTAATTCACCCCTCCACTTT. This encodes CASSIRGSNSPLHF. This chain joins TRBV19 and TRBJ1-6; D is perhaps TRBD1 (5 bases). Trimming left V 3 bases short and J 6 bases short, with 9 bases between. This CDR3 contains 14 residues. In germline, CDR1 is LNHDA, CDR2 SQIVND (reference sequence).

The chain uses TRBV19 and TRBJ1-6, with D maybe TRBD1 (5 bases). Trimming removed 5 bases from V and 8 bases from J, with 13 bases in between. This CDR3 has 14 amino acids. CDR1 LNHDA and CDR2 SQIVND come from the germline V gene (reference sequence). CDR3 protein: CASSAGPLDSPLHF. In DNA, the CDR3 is TGTGCCAGTAGTGCGGGACCGCTGGATTCACCCCTCCACTTT.

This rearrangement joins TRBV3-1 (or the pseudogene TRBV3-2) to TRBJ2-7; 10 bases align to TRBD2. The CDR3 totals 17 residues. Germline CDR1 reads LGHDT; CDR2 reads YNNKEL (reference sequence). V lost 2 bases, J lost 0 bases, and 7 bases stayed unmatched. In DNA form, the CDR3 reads TGTGCCAGCAGCCAACACTCGGGACTAGCGCTCTCCTACGAGCAGTACTTC. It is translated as CASSQHSGLALSYEQYF.

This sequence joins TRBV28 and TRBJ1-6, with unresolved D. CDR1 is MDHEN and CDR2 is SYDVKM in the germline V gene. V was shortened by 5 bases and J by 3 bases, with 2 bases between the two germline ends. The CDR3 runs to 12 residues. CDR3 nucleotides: TGTGCCAGCAGTCTCTATAATTCACCCCTCCACTTT. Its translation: CASSLYNSPLHF.

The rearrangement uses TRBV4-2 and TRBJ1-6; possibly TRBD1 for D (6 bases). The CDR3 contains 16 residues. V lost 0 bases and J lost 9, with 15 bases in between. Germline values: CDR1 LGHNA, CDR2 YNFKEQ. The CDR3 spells CASSQDAAGVGSPLHF. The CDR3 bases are TGTGCCAGCAGCCAAGATGCGGCAGGGGTTGGTTCACCCCTCCACTTT.

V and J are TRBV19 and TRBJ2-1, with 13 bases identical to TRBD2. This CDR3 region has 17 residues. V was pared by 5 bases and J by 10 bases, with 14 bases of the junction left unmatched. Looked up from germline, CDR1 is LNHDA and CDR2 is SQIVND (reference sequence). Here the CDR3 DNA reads TGTGCCAGTAGTGCCGGATCCGGGACTAGCGGGGTAAAAGAGCAGTTCTTC. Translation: CASSAGSGTSGVKEQFF.

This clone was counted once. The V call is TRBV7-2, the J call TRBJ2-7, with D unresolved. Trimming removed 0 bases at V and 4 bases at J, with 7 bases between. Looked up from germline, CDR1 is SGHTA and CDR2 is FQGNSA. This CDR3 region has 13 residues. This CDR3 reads CASSLAPHYEQYF. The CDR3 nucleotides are TGTGCCAGCAGCTTAGCCCCCCATTACGAGCAGTACTTC.

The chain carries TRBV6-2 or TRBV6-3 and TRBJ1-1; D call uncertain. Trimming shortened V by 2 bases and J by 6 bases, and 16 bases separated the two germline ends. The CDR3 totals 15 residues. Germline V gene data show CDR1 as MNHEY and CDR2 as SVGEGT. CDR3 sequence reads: CASSYNGVRGAEAFF. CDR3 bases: TGTGCCAGCAGTTACAATGGTGTTCGGGGTGCTGAAGCTTTCTTT.

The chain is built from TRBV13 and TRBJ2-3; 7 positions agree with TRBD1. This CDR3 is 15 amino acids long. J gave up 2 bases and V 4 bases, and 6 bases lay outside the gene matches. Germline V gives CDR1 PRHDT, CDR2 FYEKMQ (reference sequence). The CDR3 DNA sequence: TGTGCCAGCAGCTCGGGACAGCATCCCACAGATACGCAGTATTTT. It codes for CASSSGQHPTDTQYF.

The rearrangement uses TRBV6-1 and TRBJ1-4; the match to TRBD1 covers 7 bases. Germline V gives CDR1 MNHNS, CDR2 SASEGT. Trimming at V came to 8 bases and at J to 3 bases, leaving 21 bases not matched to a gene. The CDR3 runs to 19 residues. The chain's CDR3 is CASGKVRRGRLQPNEKLFF. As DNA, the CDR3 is TGTGCCAGCGGTAAAGTTAGGAGGGGGCGGCTTCAACCTAATGAAAAACTGTTTTTT.